This section outlines one T cell receptor beta chain sequence together with its context. As yet, its antigen is unknown. The sample is drawn from a study of T cells after yellow fever vaccination. Study-wide points: Booster sampling recovered most clones from primary vaccination (96% CD4, just over 85% CD8). The CD4 and CD8 compartments had a small share of their clonotypes in common. Weaker, the secondary response had a peak occurring faster, on day 5 versus 15.

5'RACE template switching produced TCR cDNA carrying a universal primer site and UMIs. TCRdb called the 5' RACE reads again in MiXCR, with one record for every CDR3 protein. The sample contains 350,000 to 450,000 distinct CDR3 sequences, 6.2% of which appear only once. V was clipped by 7 bases and J by 8 bases; unmatched bases: 13. This CDR3 spans 14 amino acids. Germline V gives CDR1 SQVTM, CDR2 ANQGSEA. The receptor was derived from a man aged 25-45 years who received the YFV17D yellow fever vaccine. This specimen was PBMCs, taken 5 days after the yellow fever booster vaccination. The chain is built from TRBV29-1 and TRBJ1-4; 7 positions match TRBD1. The CDR3 DNA is TGCAGCGCTAGAGCCGGGACAGCGAGGGAAAAACTGTTTTTT. Residues: CSARAGTAREKLFF.